This T cell receptor beta chain stems from a study of blood T cell repertoires in COVID-19. Profiled with immunoSEQ multiplex PCR; TCRdb holds only in-frame clones, not every one. The sample lists 150,000 or so clones, about 75% occurring once. This TCR was sampled from a woman in her 50s who had recovered from COVID-19. Material: PBMCs or T cells enriched from blood (not recorded which).

The CDR3 nucleotides are TGTGCCAGCAGCCCGGATCTTGACAGGGGGTACACTGAAGCTTTCTTT. It encodes CASSPDLDRGYTEAFF. The chain employs TRBV11-3 and TRBJ1-1, with TRBD1 matching over 9 bases. This CDR3 region has 16 residues. J gave up 3 bases and V 5 bases, and 10 bases lay outside the gene matches. CDR1 SGHNT and CDR2 YENEEA come from the germline V gene.